This record looks at one TCR beta chain sequence and its context. What it recognizes is unknown. These data originate in a study of OX40 agonist ivuxolimab in advanced cancers. General study results and limits: In general, CD8+ T cells held more expanded clones than CD4+ did, on average.

This CDR3 contains 15 residues. Germline V gene sequence: CDR1 LGHNA, CDR2 YNFKEQ. V was pared by 5 bases and J by 1 base, with 5 bases of the junction left unmatched. Profiled with immunoSEQ multiplex PCR; TCRdb holds only in-frame clones, not every one. This table holds roughly 19,000 clones, approximately 90% found once. The sequence derives from an adult with an advanced solid tumor such as melanoma, head and neck, liver or kidney cancer. This specimen was CD4+ or CD8+ T cells sorted from blood, taken in a trial of the OX40 agonist ivuxolimab. The rearrangement joins TRBV4-2 to TRBJ1-1; 9 bases agree with TRBD1. CDR3 sequence reads: CASSFRDRENTEAFF. CDR3 coding DNA: TGTGCCAGCAGCTTTCGGGACAGGGAGAACACTGAAGCTTTCTTT.